The clone carrying this T cell receptor (beta chain) was detected only a few times. The antigen remains unidentified. The CDR3 loop spans 16 amino acids. Per germline, CDR1 SGHDT and CDR2 YYEEEE. V was pared by 2 bases and J by 4 bases, with 19 bases between. This record belongs to a study of early T cells in non-severe SARS-CoV-2 infection. The overall study: Bulk RNA from unsorted whole blood was sequenced; chains were unpaired.

In the library, individual cDNA molecules carried attached unique molecular identifiers. TCRdb itself ran the 5' RACE reads through MiXCR, one entry per CDR3 protein. The data hold 60,000 or so distinct CDR3 sequences, with under 11% observed a single time. Overall study findings and caveats: VDJdb matches were skewed toward anti-spike CD8 T cell responses.

The sequencing input was whole blood. The chain recombines TRBV5-6 with TRBJ2-7; D is perhaps TRBD1 (5 bases). This receptor was taken from an adult who was a healthcare worker with PCR-confirmed SARS-CoV-2 infection or an uninfected control (not recorded which). The CDR3: CASSFDEAGPWYEQYF. Written as DNA, the CDR3 is TGTGCCAGCAGCTTCGATGAGGCAGGGCCCTGGTACGAGCAGTACTTC.